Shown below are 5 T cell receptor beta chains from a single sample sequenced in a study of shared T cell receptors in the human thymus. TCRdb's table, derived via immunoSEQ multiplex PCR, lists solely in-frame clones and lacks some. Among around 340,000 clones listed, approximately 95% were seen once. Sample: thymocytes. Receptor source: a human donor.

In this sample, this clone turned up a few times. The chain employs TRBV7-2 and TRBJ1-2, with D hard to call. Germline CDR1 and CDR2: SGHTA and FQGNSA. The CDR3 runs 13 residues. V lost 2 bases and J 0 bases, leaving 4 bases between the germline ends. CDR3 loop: CASSLRSNYGYTF. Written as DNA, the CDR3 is TGTGCCAGCAGCTTACGATCTAACTATGGCTACACCTTC.

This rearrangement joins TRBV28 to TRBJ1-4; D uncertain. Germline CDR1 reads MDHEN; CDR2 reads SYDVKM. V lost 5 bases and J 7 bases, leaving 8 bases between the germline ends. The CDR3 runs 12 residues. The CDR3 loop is CASSPSSEKLFF. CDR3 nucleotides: TGTGCCAGCAGTCCCTCAAGTGAAAAACTGTTTTTT.

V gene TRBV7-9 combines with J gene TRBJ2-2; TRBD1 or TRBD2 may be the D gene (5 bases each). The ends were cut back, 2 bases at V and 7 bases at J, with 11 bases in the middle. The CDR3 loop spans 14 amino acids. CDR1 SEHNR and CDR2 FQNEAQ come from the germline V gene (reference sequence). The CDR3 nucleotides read TGTGCCAGCAGCTTACTCAGGGCGGGCGGGGAGCTGTTTTTT. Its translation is CASSLLRAGGELFF.

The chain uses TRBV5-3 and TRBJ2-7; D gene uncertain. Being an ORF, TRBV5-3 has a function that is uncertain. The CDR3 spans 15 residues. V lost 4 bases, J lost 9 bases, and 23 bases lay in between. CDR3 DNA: TGTGCCAGAAGCGGACGAACAAGGACCTGGCCTGGGCAGTACTTC. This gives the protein CARSGRTRTWPGQYF.

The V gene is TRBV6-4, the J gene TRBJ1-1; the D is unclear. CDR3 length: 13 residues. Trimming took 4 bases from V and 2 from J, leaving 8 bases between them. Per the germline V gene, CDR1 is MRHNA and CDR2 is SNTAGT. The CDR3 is CASSGQSNTEAFF. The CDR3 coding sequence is TGTGCCAGCAGTGGGCAATCTAACACTGAAGCTTTCTTT.